This T cell receptor beta chain was identified during a study of cytomegalovirus exposure and HLA in healthy donors. General study findings and limits: TCR beta V segments were, for the most part, productive about 87% or about 30% of the time in an earlier analysis.

The PCR made use of 60 Vbeta and 13 Jbeta primers. Assay: immunoSEQ multiplex PCR; the TCRdb copy retains only in-frame clones and omits some. Counted here are over 100,000 clones, roughly 78% occurring once; the ten biggest clones make up less than 5%. The length of the CDR3 is 16 residues. The trim removed 4 bases at V and 3 bases at J, leaving 12 bases unmatched. Per the germline V gene, CDR1 is SGHTA and CDR2 is FQGNSA. Regarding this clone: Its antigen remains unknown.

Material: PBMCs. This clonotype was sampled from a man in his fifties in good health and CMV-seropositive. The rearrangement joins TRBV7-2 to TRBJ2-7; 7 bases agree with TRBD2. CDR3 nucleotide sequence: TGTGCCAGCAGCTCCCGGGCACGGACTAGGCTCTACGAGCAGTACTTC. It translates to CASSSRARTRLYEQYF.